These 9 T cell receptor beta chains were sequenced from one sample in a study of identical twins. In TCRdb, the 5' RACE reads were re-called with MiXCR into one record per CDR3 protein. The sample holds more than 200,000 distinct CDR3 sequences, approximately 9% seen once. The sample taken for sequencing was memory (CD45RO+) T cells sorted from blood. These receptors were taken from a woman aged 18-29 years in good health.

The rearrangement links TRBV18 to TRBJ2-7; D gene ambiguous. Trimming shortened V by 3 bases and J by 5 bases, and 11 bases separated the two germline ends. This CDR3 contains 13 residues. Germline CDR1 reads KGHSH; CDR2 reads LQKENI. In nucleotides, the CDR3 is TGTGCCAGCTCACCCGACACTTCCCACGAGCAGTACTTC. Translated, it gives CASSPDTSHEQYF. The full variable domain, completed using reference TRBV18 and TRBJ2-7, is NAGVMQNPRHLVRRRGQEARLRCSPMKGHSHVYWYRQLPEEGLKFMVYLQKENIIDESGMPKERFSAEFPKEGPSILRIQQVVRGDSAAYFCASSPDTSHEQYFGPGTRLTVT.

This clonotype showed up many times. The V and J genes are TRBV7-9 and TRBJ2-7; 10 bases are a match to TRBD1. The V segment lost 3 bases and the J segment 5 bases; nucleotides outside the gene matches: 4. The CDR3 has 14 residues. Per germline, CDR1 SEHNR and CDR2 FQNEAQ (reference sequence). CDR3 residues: CASSLGTGVNEQYF. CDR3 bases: TGTGCCAGCAGCTTGGGGACAGGGGTCAACGAGCAGTACTTC.

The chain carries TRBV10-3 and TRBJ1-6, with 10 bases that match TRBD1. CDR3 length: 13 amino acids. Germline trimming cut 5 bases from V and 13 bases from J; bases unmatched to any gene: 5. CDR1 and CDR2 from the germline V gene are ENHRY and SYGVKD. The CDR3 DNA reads TGTGCCATCAGTCCCGGGACAGGGGTTCCCCTCCACTTT. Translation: CAISPGTGVPLHF.

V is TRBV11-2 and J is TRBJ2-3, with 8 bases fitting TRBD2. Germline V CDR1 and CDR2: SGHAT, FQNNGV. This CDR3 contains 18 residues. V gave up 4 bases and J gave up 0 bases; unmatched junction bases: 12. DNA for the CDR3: TGTGCCAGCAGCTCCCCCCCCGGGGGGGGCTCGAGCACAGATACGCAGTATTTT. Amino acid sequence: CASSSPPGGGSSTDTQYF.

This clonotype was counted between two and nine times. The CDR3, as DNA: TGTGCCAGCAGCTTGGGTCGGGGGCAACACGAGCAGTACTTC. Translation: CASSLGRGQHEQYF. The V and J genes are TRBV7-9 and TRBJ2-7, with D perhaps being TRBD1 or TRBD2 (6 bases each). The V and J ends lost 3 bases and 5 bases respectively, with 14 bases between them. CDR3 length: 14 residues. CDR1 SEHNR and CDR2 FQNEAQ come from the germline V gene (reference sequence). Filled out from reference TRBV7-9 and TRBJ2-7, the complete variable domain reads DTGVSQNPRHKITKRGQNVTFRCDPISEHNRLYWYRQTLGQGPEFLTYFQNEAQLEKSRLLSDRFSAERPKGSFSTLEIQRTEQGDSAMYLCASSLGRGQHEQYFGPGTRLTVT.

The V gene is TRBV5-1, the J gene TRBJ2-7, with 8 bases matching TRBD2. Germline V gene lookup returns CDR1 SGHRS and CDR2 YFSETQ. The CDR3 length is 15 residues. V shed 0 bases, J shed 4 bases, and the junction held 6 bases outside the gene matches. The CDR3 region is CASSLGAGDSYEQYF. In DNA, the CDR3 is TGCGCCAGCAGCTTGGGAGCGGGAGACAGTTACGAGCAGTACTTC.

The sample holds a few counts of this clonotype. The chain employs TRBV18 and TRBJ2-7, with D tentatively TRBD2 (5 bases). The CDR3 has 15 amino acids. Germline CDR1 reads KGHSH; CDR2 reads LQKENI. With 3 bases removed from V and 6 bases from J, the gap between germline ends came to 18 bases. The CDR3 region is CASSPTRAFSLEQYF. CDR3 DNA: TGTGCCAGCTCACCGACGAGGGCCTTTAGTCTCGAGCAGTACTTC.

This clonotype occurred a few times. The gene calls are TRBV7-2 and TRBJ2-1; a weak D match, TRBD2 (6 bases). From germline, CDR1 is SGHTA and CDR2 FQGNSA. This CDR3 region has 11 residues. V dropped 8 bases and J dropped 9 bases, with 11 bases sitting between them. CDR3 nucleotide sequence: TGTGCCAGCGGACTACCGACTGAGCAGTTCTTC. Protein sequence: CASGLPTEQFF.

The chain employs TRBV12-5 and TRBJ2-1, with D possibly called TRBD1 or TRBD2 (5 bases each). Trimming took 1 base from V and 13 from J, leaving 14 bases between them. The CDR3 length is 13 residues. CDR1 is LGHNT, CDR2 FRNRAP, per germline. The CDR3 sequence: CASGLGDGRAQFF. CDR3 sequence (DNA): TGTGCTAGTGGTTTGGGGGACGGTAGGGCCCAGTTCTTC.